This T cell receptor beta chain was identified in a study of blood T cell repertoires in COVID-19. In the authors' methods: Quantification of nucleated cells was approximated via reference gene primer amplification. Sequencing used immunoSEQ multiplex PCR; TCRdb keeps in-frame clones, though not all of them. V and J calls and clone size are copied from that table; D and trimming were computed from the DNA. Among tens of thousands of clones listed, around 82% were seen once. CDR3 length: 15 residues. Deletions cut 3 bases from V and 1 base from J, with 10 bases between. Per the germline V gene, CDR1 is SGHAT and CDR2 is FQNNGV. This clone was found once.

The clonotype comes from a human donor in a cohort sampled during active COVID-19. This chain joins TRBV11-2 and TRBJ1-3; possible D gene TRBD1, 5 bases. Sequenced sample: peripheral blood. The CDR3 here is CASSFQGRSGNTIYF. CDR3 nucleotide sequence: TGTGCCAGCAGCTTTCAGGGAAGGTCTGGAAACACCATATATTTT.